A selection of T cell receptor beta chains follows, all from one sample in a study of blood T cell repertoires in COVID-19. Measured with immunoSEQ multiplex PCR; TCRdb has only the in-frame clones, and not every one. The table shows 95,000 to 150,000 clones, with 85% to 90% occurring only once. The sample was peripheral blood. Every receptor here comes from a woman aged 45-60 years with active or convalescent COVID-19. Each CDR3 is given with its conserved first and last residue. A D gene is named only where the DNA matches it firmly. Expanded clones get a size class; other rows say once, few or many, or leave the size out.

d_gene,v_gene,j_gene,abundance,CDR3nt,CDR3aa
NA,TRBV7-6,TRBJ1-1,NA,TGTGCCAGCAGTCCGGTTGCTCCAGGGAACACTGAAGCTTTCTTT,CASSPVAPGNTEAFF
NA,TRBV18,TRBJ2-2,NA,TGTGCCAGCTCACCATCGCTAGCTGGGCACACCGGGGAGCTGTTTTTT,CASSPSLAGHTGELFF
TRBD1,TRBV9,TRBJ1-2,NA,TGTGCCAGCAGCCCCCGACAGGGCCCCCCTAACTATGGCTACACCTTC,CASSPRQGPPNYGYTF
TRBD2,TRBV2,TRBJ2-2,NA,TGTGCCAGCAGCAGTATAGCGGGGAACACCGGGGAGCTGTTTTTT,CASSSIAGNTGELFF
NA,TRBV24-1,TRBJ2-2,NA,TGTGCCACCAGTGATCCGGGGACACTTACCGGGGAGCTGTTTTTT,CATSDPGTLTGELFF
NA,TRBV11-1,TRBJ1-1,NA,TGTGCCAGCAGCTCTGGGGGGTTTGAAGCTTTCTTT,CASSSGGFEAFF
NA,TRBV18,TRBJ2-2,NA,TGTGCCAGCTCACAACTAGCGAACACCGGGGAGCTGTTTTTT,CASSQLANTGELFF
NA,TRBV5-1,TRBJ2-1,NA,TGCGCCAGCAGCCGGGCGGGTAATGAGCAGTTCTTC,CASSRAGNEQFF
TRBD1,TRBV7-9,TRBJ2-7,NA,TGTGCCAGCTACGGGACAGGGGCCTACGAGCAGTACTTC,CASYGTGAYEQYF
TRBD1,TRBV5-8,TRBJ2-7,NA,TGTGCCAGCCTAACGCGACAGGGGGCCCACGAGCAGTACTTC,CASLTRQGAHEQYF
NA,TRBV1,TRBJ2-1,NA,TGCACCAGAAACCCGTGGGTGGCTAGCGCAAAAGTCAATGAGCAGTTCTTC,CTRNPWVASAKVNEQFF
TRBD1,TRBV10-3,TRBJ2-7,NA,TGTGCCATCAGTTCGGGACAGCCGTCGGCCTACGAGCAGTACTTC,CAISSGQPSAYEQYF
TRBD2,TRBV5-1,TRBJ2-1,NA,TGCGCCAGCAGCGGGGGACTAGCGGGAGGCCTGAGCTCCTACAATGAGCAGTTCTTC,CASSGGLAGGLSSYNEQFF
TRBD1,TRBV6-5,TRBJ1-4,NA,TGTGCCAGCCGGGACAGCTCCAATGAAAAACTGTTTTTT,CASRDSSNEKLFF
NA,TRBV4-3,TRBJ2-3,once,TGCGCCAGCAGCCAATCCAGCGGGTGGTCAGATACGCAGTATTTT,CASSQSSGWSDTQYF
NA,TRBV3-1/TRBV3-2,TRBJ1-6,NA,TGTGCCAGCAGCTTCCGGGGGGTAAATTCACCCCTCCACTTT,CASSFRGVNSPLHF
NA,TRBV5-1,TRBJ2-1,NA,TGCGCCAGCAGCTCAGGGGGGAGCTCCTACAATGAGCAGTTCTTC,CASSSGGSSYNEQFF
TRBD1,TRBV11-2,TRBJ2-3,once,TGTGCCAGCAGCGGGGACAGGTTCACAGATACGCAGTATTTT,CASSGDRFTDTQYF
NA,TRBV6-5,TRBJ1-1,few,TGTGCCAGCAGTTACTTAAAATCGGTGAACACTGAAGCTTTCTTT,CASSYLKSVNTEAFF
NA,TRBV11-1,TRBJ1-1,NA,TGTGCCAGCAGCTTATCGGAGTACGAAGCTTTCTTT,CASSLSEYEAFF
NA,TRBV5-5,TRBJ1-6,NA,TGTGCCAGCAGCTTGGGCGGAAATTCACCCCTCCACTTT,CASSLGGNSPLHF
NA,TRBV5-1,TRBJ2-7,NA,TGCGCCAGCAGCTTGGAGAGTGCAACCTACGAGCAGTACTTC,CASSLESATYEQYF
NA,TRBV7-9,TRBJ1-2,few,TGTGCCAGCAGCTTCACACAGCCGAACTATGGCTACACCTTC,CASSFTQPNYGYTF
NA,TRBV18,TRBJ2-1,NA,TGTGCCAGCTCGCAACAGGGTGGTGGCGAGCAGTTCTTC,CASSQQGGGEQFF
TRBD1,TRBV6-5,TRBJ2-7,NA,TGTGCCAGCAGTTCAAGACAGGGAAACGAGCAGTACTTC,CASSSRQGNEQYF
TRBD2,TRBV11-2,TRBJ2-5,NA,TGTGCCAGCAGCTTAGCCCCTTTCTCTTGGCGGGAGCTGCCGGATTACTTC,CASSLAPFSWRELPDYF
NA,TRBV30,TRBJ1-5,NA,TGTGCCTGGGGGCGGGATAGCAATCAGCCCCAGCATTTT,CAWGRDSNQPQHF
TRBD2,TRBV28,TRBJ2-7,NA,TGTGCCAGCAGTTCCCTAGCGGGAGGTCTCTACGAGCAGTACTTC,CASSSLAGGLYEQYF
NA,TRBV29-1,TRBJ2-2,NA,TGCAGCGCCACCCAGGGTCATAACACCGGGGAGCTGTTTTTT,CSATQGHNTGELFF
NA,TRBV28,TRBJ2-7,NA,TGTGCCAGCAGTTTCCAGCCACCCAGGTACGAGCAGTACTTC,CASSFQPPRYEQYF
TRBD2,TRBV6-2/TRBV6-3,TRBJ2-5,NA,TGTGCCAGCAGCGCGCACAACGGGAGGGCTCGAGGGGCCCAGTACTTC,CASSAHNGRARGAQYF
TRBD2,TRBV7-6,TRBJ2-5,NA,TGTGCCAGCAGCTTAGCCCCTCGGCCTAGCGGGAGGCAAGAGACCCAGTACTTC,CASSLAPRPSGRQETQYF
TRBD1,TRBV28,TRBJ1-2,NA,TGTGCCAGCAGTCCAGGGACAGGGGGGTTGATCTATGGCTACACCTTC,CASSPGTGGLIYGYTF
TRBD1,TRBV18,TRBJ1-4,NA,TGTGCCAGCTCACCGGCAGGGACAGTTAATGAAAAACTGTTTTTT,CASSPAGTVNEKLFF
TRBD1,TRBV9,TRBJ1-1,NA,TGTGCCAGCAGCGCCATACAGGGGATGAACACTGAAGCTTTCTTT,CASSAIQGMNTEAFF
TRBD1,TRBV27,TRBJ1-5,NA,TGTGCCAGCAGTGCGGGGACAGGGGTGTCCTGGGGGCCCCAGCATTTT,CASSAGTGVSWGPQHF
NA,TRBV6-5,TRBJ2-1,few,TGTGCGGGTCGAACAGGGACACTCGGTGAGCAGTTCTTC,CAGRTGTLGEQFF
TRBD1,TRBV6-2/TRBV6-3,TRBJ1-2,NA,TGTGCCAGCAGTGCCGGGACAGAGGGCTACACCTTC,CASSAGTEGYTF
NA,TRBV5-1,TRBJ2-7,NA,TGCGCCAGCAGCTTTACAGGGTCATTAACCTACGAGCAGTACTTC,CASSFTGSLTYEQYF
NA,TRBV19,TRBJ1-1,NA,TGTGCCAGTAGTATAAAGAACTGGTACACTGAAGCTTTCTTT,CASSIKNWYTEAFF
NA,TRBV28,TRBJ2-1,NA,TGTGCCAGCAGGGTGGCAGTGTCCAATGAGCAGTTCTTC,CASRVAVSNEQFF
NA,TRBV2,TRBJ2-7,NA,TGTGCCAGCAGTGTTAAATCAGGGAACGAGCAGTACTTC,CASSVKSGNEQYF
TRBD2,TRBV7-3,TRBJ2-1,NA,TGTGCCAGCAGCTCGGGCCAGAGGACTAGCGGGATAAACAATGAGCAGTTCTTC,CASSSGQRTSGINNEQFF